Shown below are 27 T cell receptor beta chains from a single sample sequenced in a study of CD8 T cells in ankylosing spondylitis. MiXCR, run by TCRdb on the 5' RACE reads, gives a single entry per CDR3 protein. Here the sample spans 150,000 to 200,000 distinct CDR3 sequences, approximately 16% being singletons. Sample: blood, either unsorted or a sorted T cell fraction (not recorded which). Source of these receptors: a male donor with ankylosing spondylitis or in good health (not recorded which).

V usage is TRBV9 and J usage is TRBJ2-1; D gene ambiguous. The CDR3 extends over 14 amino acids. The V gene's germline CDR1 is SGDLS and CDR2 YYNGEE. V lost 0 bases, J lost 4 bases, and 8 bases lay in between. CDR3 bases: TGTGCCAGCAGCGTAGACGGTCCTTACAATGAGCAGTTCTTC. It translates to CASSVDGPYNEQFF.

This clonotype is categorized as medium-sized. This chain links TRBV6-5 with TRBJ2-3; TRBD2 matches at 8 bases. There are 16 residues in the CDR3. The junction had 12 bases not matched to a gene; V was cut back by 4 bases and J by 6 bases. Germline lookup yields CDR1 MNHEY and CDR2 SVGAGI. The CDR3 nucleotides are TGTGCCAGCAGTTCGGCCTCGGCACCGGGGGGGGATACGCAGTATTTT. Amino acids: CASSSASAPGGDTQYF.

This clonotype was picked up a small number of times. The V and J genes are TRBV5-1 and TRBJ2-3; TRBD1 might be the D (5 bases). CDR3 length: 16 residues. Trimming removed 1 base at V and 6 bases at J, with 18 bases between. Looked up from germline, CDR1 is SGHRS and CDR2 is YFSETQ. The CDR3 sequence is CASSLRPGSVTDTQYF. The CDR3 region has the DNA TGCGCCAGCAGCTTGAGGCCAGGGTCCGTGACGGATACGCAGTATTTT.

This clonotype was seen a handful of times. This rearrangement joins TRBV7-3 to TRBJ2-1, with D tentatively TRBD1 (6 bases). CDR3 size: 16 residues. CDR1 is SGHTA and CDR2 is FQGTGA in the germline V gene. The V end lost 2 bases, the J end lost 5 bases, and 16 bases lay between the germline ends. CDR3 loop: CASSLSGGRGNNEQFF. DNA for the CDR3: TGTGCCAGCAGCTTATCTGGTGGCAGGGGTAACAATGAGCAGTTCTTC. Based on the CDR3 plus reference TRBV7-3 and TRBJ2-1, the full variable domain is GAGVSQTPSNKVTEKGKYVELRCDPISGHTALYWYRQSLGQGPEFLIYFQGTGAADDSGLPNDRFFAVRPEGSVSTLKIQRTERGDSAVYLCASSLSGGRGNNEQFFGPGTRLTVL.

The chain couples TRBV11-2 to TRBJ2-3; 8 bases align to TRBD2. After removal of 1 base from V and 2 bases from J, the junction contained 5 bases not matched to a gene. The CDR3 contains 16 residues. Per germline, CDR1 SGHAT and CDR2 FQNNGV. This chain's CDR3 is CASSLGSGIFTDTQYF. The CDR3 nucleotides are TGTGCCAGCAGCTTAGGTAGCGGGATTTTCACAGATACGCAGTATTTT.

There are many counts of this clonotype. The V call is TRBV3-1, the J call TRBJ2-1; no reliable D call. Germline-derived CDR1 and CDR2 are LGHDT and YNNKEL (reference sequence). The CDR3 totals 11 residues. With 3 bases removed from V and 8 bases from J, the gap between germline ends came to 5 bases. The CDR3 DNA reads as TGTGCCAGCAGCCAGATCCATGAGCAGTTCTTC. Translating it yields CASSQIHEQFF.

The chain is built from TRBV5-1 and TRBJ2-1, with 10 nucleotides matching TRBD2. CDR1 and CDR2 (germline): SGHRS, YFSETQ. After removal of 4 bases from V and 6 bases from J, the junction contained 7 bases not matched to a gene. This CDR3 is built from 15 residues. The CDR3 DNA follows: TGCGCCAGCAGCCCCCTGCCTAGCGGGAGCAATGAGCAGTTCTTC. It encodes CASSPLPSGSNEQFF.

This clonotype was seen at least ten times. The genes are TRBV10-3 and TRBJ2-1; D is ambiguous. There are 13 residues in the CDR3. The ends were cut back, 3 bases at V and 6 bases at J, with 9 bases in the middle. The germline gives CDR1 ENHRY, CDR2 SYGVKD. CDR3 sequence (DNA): TGTGCCATCAGTGACCCAGTGGTCAATGAGCAGTTCTTC. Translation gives CAISDPVVNEQFF.

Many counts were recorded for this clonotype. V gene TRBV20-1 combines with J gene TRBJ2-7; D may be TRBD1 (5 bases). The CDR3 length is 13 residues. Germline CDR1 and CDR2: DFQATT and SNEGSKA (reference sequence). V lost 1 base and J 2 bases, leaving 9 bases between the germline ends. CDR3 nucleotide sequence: TGCAGTGCTAGAGGGACAAGCACCTACGAGCAGTACTTC. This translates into CSARGTSTYEQYF.

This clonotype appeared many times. CDR3 protein: CASSHGGGALNEQFF. The CDR3 DNA reads as TGTGCCAGCAGCCACGGCGGGGGGGCTTTGAATGAGCAGTTCTTC. The chain combines TRBV4-2 with TRBJ2-1; 9 bases match TRBD2. CDR1 LGHNA and CDR2 YNFKEQ come from the germline V gene. The V gene end was trimmed by 3 bases and the J gene end by 7 bases; junction bases not matched to a gene: 7. The CDR3 is 15 residues long.

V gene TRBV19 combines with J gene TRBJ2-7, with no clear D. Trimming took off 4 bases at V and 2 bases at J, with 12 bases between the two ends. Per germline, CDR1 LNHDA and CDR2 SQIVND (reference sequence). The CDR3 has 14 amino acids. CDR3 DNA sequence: TGTGCCAGTAGTAGACACCAAGTCCCCTACGAGCAGTACTTC. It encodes CASSRHQVPYEQYF.

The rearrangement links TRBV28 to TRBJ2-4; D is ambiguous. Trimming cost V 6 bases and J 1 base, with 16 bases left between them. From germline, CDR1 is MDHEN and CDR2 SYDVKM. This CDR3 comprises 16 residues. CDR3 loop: CASSNFKGRAKNIQYF. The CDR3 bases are TGTGCCAGCAGCAACTTTAAGGGCCGGGCCAAAAACATTCAGTACTTC.

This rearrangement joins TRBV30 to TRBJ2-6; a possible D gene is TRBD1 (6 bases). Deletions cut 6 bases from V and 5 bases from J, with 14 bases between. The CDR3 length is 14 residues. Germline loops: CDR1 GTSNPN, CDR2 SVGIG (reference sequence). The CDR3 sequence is CACQQGSRANVLTF. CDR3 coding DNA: TGTGCCTGCCAACAGGGTTCTAGGGCCAACGTCCTGACTTTC.

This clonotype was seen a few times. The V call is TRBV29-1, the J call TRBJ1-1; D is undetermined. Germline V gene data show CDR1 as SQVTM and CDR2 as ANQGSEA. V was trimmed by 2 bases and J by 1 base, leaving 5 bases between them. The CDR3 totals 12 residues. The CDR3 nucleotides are TGCAGCGTTGAAAGGCAGAACACTGAAGCTTTCTTT. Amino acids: CSVERQNTEAFF.

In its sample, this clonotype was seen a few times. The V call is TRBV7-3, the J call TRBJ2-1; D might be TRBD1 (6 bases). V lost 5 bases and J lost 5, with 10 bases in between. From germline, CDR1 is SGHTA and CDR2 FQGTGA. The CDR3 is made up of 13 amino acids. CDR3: CASSNRQDNEQFF. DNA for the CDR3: TGTGCCAGCAGCAACAGACAGGACAATGAGCAGTTCTTC.

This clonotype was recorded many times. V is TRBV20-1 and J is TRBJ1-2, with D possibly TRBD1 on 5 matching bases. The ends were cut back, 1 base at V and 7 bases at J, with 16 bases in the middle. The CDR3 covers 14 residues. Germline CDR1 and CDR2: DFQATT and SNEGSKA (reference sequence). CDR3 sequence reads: CSARVQRGYGGYTF. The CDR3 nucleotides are TGCAGTGCTAGAGTGCAGCGGGGGTATGGTGGCTACACCTTC.

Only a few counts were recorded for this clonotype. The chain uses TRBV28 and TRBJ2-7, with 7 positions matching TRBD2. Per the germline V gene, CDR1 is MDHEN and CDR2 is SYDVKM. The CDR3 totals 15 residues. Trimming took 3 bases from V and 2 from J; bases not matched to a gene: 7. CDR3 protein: CASSFGGGTAYEQYF. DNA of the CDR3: TGTGCCAGCAGTTTCGGCGGGGGAACCGCCTACGAGCAGTACTTC.

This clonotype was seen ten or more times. The CDR3 sequence: CATSGTNEQFF. The CDR3 coding sequence is TGTGCCACCAGTGGTACGAATGAGCAGTTCTTC. The J gene is TRBJ2-1, the V gene TRBV24-1; D is ambiguous. Trimming took 5 bases from V and 7 from J, leaving 5 bases between them. CDR3 length: 11 amino acids. Germline-derived CDR1 and CDR2 are KGHDR and SFDVKD.

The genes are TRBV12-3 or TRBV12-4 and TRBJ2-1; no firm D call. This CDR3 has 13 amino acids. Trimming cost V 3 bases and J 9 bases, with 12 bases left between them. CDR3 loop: CASSLADLGEQFF. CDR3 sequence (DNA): TGTGCCAGCAGTTTGGCCGACCTCGGTGAGCAGTTCTTC.

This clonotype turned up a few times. The CDR3 loop reads CASSESAGGAWYF. The CDR3 coding sequence is TGTGCCAGCAGCGAGTCAGCGGGAGGGGCCTGGTACTTC. The rearrangement joins TRBV9 to TRBJ2-5, with 10 bases fitting TRBD2. The V gene's germline CDR1 is SGDLS and CDR2 YYNGEE. This CDR3 region has 13 residues. V gave up 3 bases and J gave up 13 bases; unmatched junction bases: 9. Full variable domain (remainder filled in from reference TRBV9 and TRBJ2-5): DSGVTQTPKHLITATGQRVTLRCSPRSGDLSVYWYQQSLDQGLQFLIQYYNGEERAKGNILERFSAQQFPDLHSELNLSSLELGDSALYFCASSESAGGAWYFGPGTRLLVL.

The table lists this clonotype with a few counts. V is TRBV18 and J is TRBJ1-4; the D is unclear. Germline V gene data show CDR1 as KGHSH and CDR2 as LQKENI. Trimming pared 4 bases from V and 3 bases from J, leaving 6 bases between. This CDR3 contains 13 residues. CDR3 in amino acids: CASSQAPNEKLFF. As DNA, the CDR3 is TGTGCCAGCTCACAGGCACCTAATGAAAAACTGTTTTTT. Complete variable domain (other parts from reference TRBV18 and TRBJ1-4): NAGVMQNPRHLVRRRGQEARLRCSPMKGHSHVYWYRQLPEEGLKFMVYLQKENIIDESGMPKERFSAEFPKEGPSILRIQQVVRGDSAAYFCASSQAPNEKLFFGSGTQLSVL.

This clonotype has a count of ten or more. The CDR3 DNA follows: TGCGCCAGCAGCCCTGGACAGGTAGCAGAAGCTTTCTTT. Translation gives CASSPGQVAEAFF. The chain recombines TRBV5-1 with TRBJ1-1; 7 positions agree with TRBD1. V shed 4 bases, J shed 8 bases, and the junction held 8 bases outside the gene matches. The CDR3 loop spans 13 amino acids. Germline V gene data show CDR1 as SGHRS and CDR2 as YFSETQ.

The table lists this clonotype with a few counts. The CDR3 sequence: CASRPTGGGLTEAFF. CDR3 DNA sequence: TGTGCCAGCAGACCGACAGGGGGCGGTTTAACTGAAGCTTTCTTT. The chain employs TRBV28 and TRBJ1-1, with TRBD1 matching 10 bases. Germline trimming cut 6 bases from V and 5 bases from J; bases unmatched to any gene: 9. Germline assignment: CDR1 MDHEN and CDR2 SYDVKM. This CDR3 has 15 residues.

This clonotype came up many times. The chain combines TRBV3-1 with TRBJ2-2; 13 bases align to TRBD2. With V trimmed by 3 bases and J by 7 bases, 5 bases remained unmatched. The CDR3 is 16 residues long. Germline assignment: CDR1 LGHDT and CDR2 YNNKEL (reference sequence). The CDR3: CASSHRTSGSHGELFF. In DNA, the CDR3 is TGTGCCAGCAGCCACAGGACTAGCGGGAGTCACGGGGAGCTGTTTTTT. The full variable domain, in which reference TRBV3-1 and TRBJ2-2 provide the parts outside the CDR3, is DTAVSQTPKYLVTQMGNDKSIKCEQNLGHDTMYWYKQDSKKFLKIMFSYNNKELIINETVPNRFSPKSPDKAHLNLHINSLELGDSAVYFCASSHRTSGSHGELFFGEGSRLTVL.

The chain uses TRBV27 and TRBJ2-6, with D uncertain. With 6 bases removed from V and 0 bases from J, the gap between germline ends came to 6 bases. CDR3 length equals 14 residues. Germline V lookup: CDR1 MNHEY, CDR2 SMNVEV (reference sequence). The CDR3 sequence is CASSSGSGANVLTF. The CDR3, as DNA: TGTGCCAGCAGCTCTGGCTCTGGGGCCAACGTCCTGACTTTC.

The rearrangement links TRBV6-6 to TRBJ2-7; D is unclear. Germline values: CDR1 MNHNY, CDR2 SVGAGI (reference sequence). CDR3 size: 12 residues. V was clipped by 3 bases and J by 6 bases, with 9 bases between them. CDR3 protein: CASSYDPGEQYF. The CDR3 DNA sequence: TGTGCCAGCAGTTATGATCCCGGCGAGCAGTACTTC.

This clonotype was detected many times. CDR3 sequence reads: CASSLVPSGSYEQYF. In nucleotides, the CDR3 is TGCGCCAGCAGCTTGGTCCCTAGCGGGAGTTACGAGCAGTACTTC. The V call is TRBV5-1, the J call TRBJ2-7; 10 bases are shared with TRBD2. This CDR3 is built from 15 residues. Germline CDR1 is SGHRS and CDR2 is YFSETQ. V lost 0 bases, J lost 4 bases, and 4 bases stayed unmatched.